These T cell receptor beta chains were read from a single sample in a study of post-analysis software for immune sequencing data. TCRdb called the PCR reads again in MiXCR, with one record for every CDR3 protein. The sample includes about 160,000 distinct CDR3 sequences, around 36% of them seen just once. The sample here was blood, taken after autologous hematopoietic stem cell transplantation. The source of these receptors is a girl between 5 and 17 years old with multiple sclerosis. The CDR3 runs from the conserved cysteine through the conserved F or W. Each record gives: J gene, V gene, clone size, CDR3 protein. Not all rows give a size; the values are once, few, many and, for expanded clones, a class.

>TRBJ2-4|TRBV5-1|-
CASSPTPESTTKIVQYF
>TRBJ2-3|TRBV2|-
CASRGQGWTDTQYF
>TRBJ1-2|TRBV29-1|many
CSVAGQGVVGGYTF
>TRBJ2-5|TRBV20-1|-
CSARDFGGTSGPQETQYF
>TRBJ2-5|TRBV12-3/TRBV12-4|-
CASSFQGLEETQYF
>TRBJ2-1|TRBV14|few
CASSQVLLAGGNNEQFF
>TRBJ2-1|TRBV2|-
CASSEYNEQFF
>TRBJ1-1|TRBV20-1|-
CSASLQGAISAFF
>TRBJ2-3|TRBV6-5|-
CASSLQGPKGSMADTQYF
>TRBJ2-4|TRBV6-6|-
CASSYKRYLKDIQYF
>TRBJ2-1|TRBV20-1|once
CSASPGLVVGEQFF
>TRBJ2-3|TRBV7-3|many
CASSFRATTDTQYF
>TRBJ1-1|TRBV5-1|few
CASSFIFSGDTEAFF
>TRBJ2-3|TRBV29-1|-
CSVLQDPGTDTQYF
>TRBJ2-5|TRBV7-4|few
CASSSPGGETQYF
>TRBJ2-7|TRBV5-1|few
CASSSGQGLTYEQYF
>TRBJ1-1|TRBV16|-
CASSGHLNTEAFF